This T cell receptor (beta chain) appears in the sequencing data of a study of blood T cell repertoires in COVID-19. At the level of the study: Samples of COVID-19 (acute and convalescent) were obtained from the United States, Italy and Spain.

TCRdb keeps only in-frame clones here, not all; method: immunoSEQ multiplex PCR. The profile shows some 56,000 clones, 86% of them singletons. The CDR3 spans 12 residues. V lost 4 bases to trimming and J lost 11 bases, with 13 bases between them. Germline lookup yields CDR1 LNHDA and CDR2 SQIVND (reference sequence). Sequenced sample: peripheral blood. This sequence joins TRBV19 and TRBJ2-3, with D possibly TRBD2 on 5 matching bases. This clonotype was sampled from a woman aged 80 or older with acute or convalescent COVID-19. Here the CDR3 reads CASSTTSFGQYF. The CDR3 DNA is TGTGCCAGTAGTACTACTAGTTTTGGGCAGTATTTT.